This T cell receptor (beta chain) was profiled in a study of CD8 T cells in ankylosing spondylitis. TCRdb re-called the 5' RACE reads with MiXCR, one entry per CDR3 protein. Of around 220,000 distinct CDR3 sequences in the sample, about 10% were seen once. Points from the study as a whole: Ankylosing spondylitis blood appeared to carry a characteristic TCR beta motif of eight or nine highly homologous variants. Relatively scarce in peripheral blood, disease-linked clones were CD8+. Certain motif variants had earlier appeared in reactive arthritis synovial fluid and blood.

Trimming shortened V by 6 bases and J by 5 bases, and 19 bases separated the two germline ends. Germline lookup yields CDR1 KGHSY and CDR2 FQNENV. The CDR3 contains 16 residues. The table lists this clonotype with many counts. Its matching antigen is unknown. This receptor was obtained from a male donor with ankylosing spondylitis or in good health (not recorded which). The sample was blood, either unsorted or a sorted T cell fraction (not recorded which). The J gene is TRBJ2-2, the V gene TRBV16, with D perhaps matching TRBD2 (6 bases). CDR3 nucleotide sequence: TGTGCCAGCAGTCAGCGACTAGATCTTGGTACCGGGGAGCTGTTTTTT. Translation gives CASSQRLDLGTGELFF.